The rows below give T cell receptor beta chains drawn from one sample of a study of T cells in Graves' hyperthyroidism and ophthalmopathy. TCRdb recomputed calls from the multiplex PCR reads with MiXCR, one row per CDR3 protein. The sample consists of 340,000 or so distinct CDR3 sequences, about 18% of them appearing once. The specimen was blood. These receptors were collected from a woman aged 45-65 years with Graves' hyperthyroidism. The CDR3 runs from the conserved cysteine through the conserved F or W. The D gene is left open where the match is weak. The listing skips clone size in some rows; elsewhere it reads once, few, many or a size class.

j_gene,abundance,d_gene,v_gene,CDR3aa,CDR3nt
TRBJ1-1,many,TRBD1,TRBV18,CASSGTGTAFIGAFF,TGTGCCAGCTCAGGGACCGGGACAGCTTTCATTGGAGCTTTCTTT
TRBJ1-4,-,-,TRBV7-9,CASSTITGSGEKLFF,TGTGCCAGCAGCACCATTACAGGGTCGGGGGAAAAACTGTTTTTT
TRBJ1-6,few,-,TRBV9,CASSASRNSPLHF,TGTGCCAGCAGCGCCTCGAGGAATTCACCCCTCCACTTT
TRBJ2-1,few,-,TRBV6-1,CASSTLRSSYNEQFF,TGTGCCAGCAGCACCCTCCGGAGCTCCTACAATGAGCAGTTCTTC
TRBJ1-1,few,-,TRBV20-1,CSAKADTEAFF,TGCAGTGCTAAGGCGGACACTGAAGCTTTCTTT
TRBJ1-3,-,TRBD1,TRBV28,CASRRMTGVSGNTIYF,TGTGCCAGCAGGCGAATGACAGGGGTCTCTGGAAACACCATATATTTT
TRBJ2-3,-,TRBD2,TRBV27,CASSSGLAGVGYTQYF,TGTGCCAGCAGCTCGGGACTAGCGGGAGTTGGGTATACGCAGTATTTT
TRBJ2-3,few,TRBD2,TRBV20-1,CSARLAAADTQYF,TGCAGTGCAAGACTAGCGGCGGCAGATACGCAGTATTTT
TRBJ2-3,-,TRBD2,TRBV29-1,CSVGPSGRADTQYF,TGCAGCGTTGGCCCTAGCGGGAGGGCAGATACGCAGTATTTT
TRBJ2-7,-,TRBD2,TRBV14,CASSQLSGSSYEQYF,TGTGCCAGCAGCCAACTTAGCGGGAGCTCCTACGAGCAGTACTTC
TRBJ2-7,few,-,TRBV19,CASSIGEGYEQYF,TGTGCCAGTAGTATAGGGGAAGGCTACGAGCAGTACTTC
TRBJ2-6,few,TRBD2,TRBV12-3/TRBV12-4,CASSLGGGHGGANVLTF,TGTGCCAGCAGTTTAGGCGGGGGGCATGGTGGGGCCAACGTCCTGACTTTC
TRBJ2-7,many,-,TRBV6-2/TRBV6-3,CASSYGLTYEQYF,TGTGCCAGCAGTTACGGACTGACCTACGAGCAGTACTTC
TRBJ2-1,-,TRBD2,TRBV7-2,CASSTTGGLAGVEEQFF,TGTGCCAGCAGCACAACCGGCGGACTAGCGGGAGTTGAGGAGCAGTTCTTC
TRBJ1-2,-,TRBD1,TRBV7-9,CASSLPVPGTGGYTF,TGTGCCAGCAGCTTACCAGTCCCAGGGACAGGTGGCTACACCTTC
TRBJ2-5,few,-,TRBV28,CASSFTARETQYF,TGTGCCAGCAGTTTCACAGCGAGGGAGACCCAGTACTTC
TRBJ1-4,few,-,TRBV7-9,CASSLINGEKLFF,TGTGCCAGCAGCTTAATAAACGGGGAAAAACTGTTTTTT
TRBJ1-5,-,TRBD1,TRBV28,CASSPTGPRQPQHF,TGTGCCAGCAGCCCGACAGGGCCAAGACAGCCCCAGCATTTT
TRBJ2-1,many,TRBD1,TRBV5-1,CASSSRQGARHEQFF,TGCGCCAGCAGCAGCCGACAGGGGGCGAGGCATGAGCAGTTCTTC
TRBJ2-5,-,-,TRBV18,CASSPPGLIKETQYF,TGTGCCAGCTCACCCCCGGGACTTATAAAAGAGACCCAGTACTTC
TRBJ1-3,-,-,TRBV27,CASSLSGGSHGNTIYF,TGTGCCAGCAGTTTATCGGGAGGGTCTCATGGAAACACCATATATTTT
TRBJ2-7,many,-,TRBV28,CASSFLSGSDSYEQYF,TGTGCCAGCAGTTTTTTATCCGGGAGTGACTCCTACGAGCAGTACTTC
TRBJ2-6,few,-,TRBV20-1,CSARDKNPRGHGANVLTF,TGCAGTGCTAGAGATAAAAACCCGAGGGGCCATGGGGCCAACGTCCTGACTTTC
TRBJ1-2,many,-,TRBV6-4,CASSENRATSGYTF,TGTGCCAGCAGTGAAAACAGGGCGACCAGCGGCTACACCTTC
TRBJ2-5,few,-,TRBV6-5,CASSYTRRETQYF,TGTGCCAGCAGTTACACCAGGAGGGAGACCCAGTACTTC
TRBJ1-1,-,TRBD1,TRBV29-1,CSAGDRGLTEAFF,TGCAGCGCCGGGGACAGGGGGCTCACTGAAGCTTTCTTT
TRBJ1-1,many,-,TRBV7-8,CASSLGPRGTEAFF,TGTGCCAGCAGCTTGGGGCCCCGAGGCACTGAAGCTTTCTTT
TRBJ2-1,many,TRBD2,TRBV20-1,CSARSTGGRPSLNNEQFF,TGCAGTGCTAGATCTACTGGCGGGAGGCCAAGCCTTAACAATGAGCAGTTCTTC
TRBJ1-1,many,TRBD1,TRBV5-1,CASSIGTGRGAFF,TGCGCCAGCAGCATCGGGACAGGTCGAGGAGCTTTCTTT
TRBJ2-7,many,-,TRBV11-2,CASSLELIYEQYF,TGTGCCAGCAGCTTAGAGCTAATCTACGAGCAGTACTTC
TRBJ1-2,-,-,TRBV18,CASSPPGQPSPYGYTF,TGTGCCAGCTCACCACCGGGGCAGCCATCCCCCTATGGCTACACCTTC
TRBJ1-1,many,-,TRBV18,CASSSRTVVNTEAFF,TGTGCCAGCTCATCTAGGACGGTCGTGAACACTGAAGCTTTCTTT
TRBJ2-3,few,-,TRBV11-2,CASSHTTGLADTQYF,TGTGCCAGCAGCCATACAACCGGTCTCGCAGATACGCAGTATTTT
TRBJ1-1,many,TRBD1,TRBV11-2,CASSLGGQGMNTEAFF,TGTGCCAGCAGCTTAGGCGGACAGGGAATGAACACTGAAGCTTTCTTT
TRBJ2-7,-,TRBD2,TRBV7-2,CAGRPPAGGPYEQYF,TGTGCCGGCAGACCCCCAGCGGGAGGACCCTACGAGCAGTACTTC
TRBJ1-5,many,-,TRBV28,CASSLGDSNQPQHF,TGTGCCAGCAGTTTAGGAGATAGCAATCAGCCCCAGCATTTT
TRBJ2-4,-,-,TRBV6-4,CASSSRSTGDSLAKNIQYF,TGTGCCAGCAGTAGTAGATCAACGGGAGACAGTCTAGCCAAAAACATTCAGTACTTC
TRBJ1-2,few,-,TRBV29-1,CSVLNRANYDYTF,TGCAGCGTCCTAAACAGAGCTAACTATGACTACACCTTC
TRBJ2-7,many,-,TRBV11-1,CASSPSLQSSYEQYF,TGTGCCAGCAGCCCGTCCCTACAGTCCTCCTACGAGCAGTACTTC
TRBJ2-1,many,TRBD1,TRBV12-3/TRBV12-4,CASSFNGQGDNEQFF,TGTGCCAGCAGTTTTAATGGGCAGGGGGACAATGAGCAGTTCTTC
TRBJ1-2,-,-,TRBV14,CASSQVIQGGGYTF,TGTGCCAGCAGCCAAGTAATCCAAGGAGGAGGCTACACCTTC
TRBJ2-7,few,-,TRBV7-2,CASSLGGGQIYEQYF,TGTGCCAGCAGCTTAGGGGGCGGCCAGATCTACGAGCAGTACTTC
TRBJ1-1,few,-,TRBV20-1,CSGEGDLYTEAFF,TGCAGCGGTGAGGGGGACCTGTACACTGAAGCTTTCTTT
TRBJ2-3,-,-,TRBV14,CASSETGDSNTDTQYF,TGTGCCAGCAGCGAAACAGGGGACTCGAACACAGATACGCAGTATTTT
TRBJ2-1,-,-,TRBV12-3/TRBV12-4,CASSGGAAAFNEQFF,TGTGCCAGCAGTGGGGGGGCCGCCGCGTTCAATGAGCAGTTCTTC
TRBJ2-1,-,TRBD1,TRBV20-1,CSAPSGGGYNEQFF,TGCAGTGCACCATCAGGGGGCGGCTACAATGAGCAGTTCTTC
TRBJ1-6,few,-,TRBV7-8,CASTTNTGNSPLHF,TGTGCCAGCACCACAAACACAGGGAATTCACCCCTCCACTTT
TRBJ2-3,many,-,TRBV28,CASSNPGRADTQYF,TGTGCCAGCTCAAACCCGGGACGAGCAGATACGCAGTATTTT
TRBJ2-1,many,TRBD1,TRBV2,CASSADRGTNEQFF,TGTGCCAGCAGTGCGGACAGGGGTACTAATGAGCAGTTCTTC
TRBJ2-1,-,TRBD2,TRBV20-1,CSARVGLAGGGPYNEQFF,TGCAGTGCTAGAGTGGGACTAGCGGGAGGGGGCCCATACAATGAGCAGTTCTTC
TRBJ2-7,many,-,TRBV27,CASSVPGEAPYEQYF,TGTGCCAGCAGTGTACCGGGGGAAGCCCCCTACGAGCAGTACTTC
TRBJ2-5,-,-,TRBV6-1,CTSSEAPAGWETQYF,TGTACCAGCAGTGAAGCGCCGGCCGGATGGGAGACCCAGTACTTC
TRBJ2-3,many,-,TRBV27,CASSSPTSTDTQYF,TGTGCCAGCAGTTCACCAACTAGCACAGATACGCAGTATTTT
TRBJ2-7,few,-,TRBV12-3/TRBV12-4,CASSLSGFYEQYF,TGTGCCAGCAGTTTATCGGGATTCTACGAGCAGTACTTC